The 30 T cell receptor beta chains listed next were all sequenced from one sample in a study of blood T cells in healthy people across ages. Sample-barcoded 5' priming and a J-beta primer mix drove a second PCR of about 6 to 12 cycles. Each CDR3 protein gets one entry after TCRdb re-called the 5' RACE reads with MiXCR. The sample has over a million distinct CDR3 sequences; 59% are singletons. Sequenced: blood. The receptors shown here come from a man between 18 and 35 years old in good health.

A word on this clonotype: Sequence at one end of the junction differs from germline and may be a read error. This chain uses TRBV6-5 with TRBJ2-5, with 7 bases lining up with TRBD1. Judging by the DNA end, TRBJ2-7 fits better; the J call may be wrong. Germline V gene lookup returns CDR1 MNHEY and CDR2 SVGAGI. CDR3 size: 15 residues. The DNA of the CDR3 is TGTGCCAGCAGTGCTCGGACAGGCGCCTCCCACGAGCAGTACTTC. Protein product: CASSARTGASHEQYF.

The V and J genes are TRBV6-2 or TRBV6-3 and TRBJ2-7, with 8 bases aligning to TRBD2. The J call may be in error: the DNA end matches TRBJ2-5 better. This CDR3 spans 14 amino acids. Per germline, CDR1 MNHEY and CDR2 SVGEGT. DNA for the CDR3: TGTGCCAGCATCCCCGGGACTAGTGAAGGGACCCAGTACTTC. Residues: CASIPGTSEGTQYF.

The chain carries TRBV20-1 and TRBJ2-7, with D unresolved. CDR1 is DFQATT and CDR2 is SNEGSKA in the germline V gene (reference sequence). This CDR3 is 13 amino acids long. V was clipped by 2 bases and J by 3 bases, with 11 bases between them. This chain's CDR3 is CSARSAEFYEQYF. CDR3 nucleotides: TGCAGTGCTAGATCCGCAGAGTTCTACGAGCAGTACTTC.

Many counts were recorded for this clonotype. CDR3 residues: CSVGQGRTYEQYF. The DNA for the CDR3 is TGCAGCGTTGGACAGGGGAGGACCTACGAGCAGTACTTC. The J gene is TRBJ2-7, the V gene TRBV29-1; 8 nucleotides align to TRBD1. Germline values: CDR1 SQVTM, CDR2 ANQGSEA. The CDR3 has 13 amino acids. V lost 4 bases, J lost 2 bases, and 4 bases stayed unmatched.

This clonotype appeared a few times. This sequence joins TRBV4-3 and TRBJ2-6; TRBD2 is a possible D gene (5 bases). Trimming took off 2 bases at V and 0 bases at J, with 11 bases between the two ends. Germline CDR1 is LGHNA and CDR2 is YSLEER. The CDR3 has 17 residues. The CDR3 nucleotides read TGCGCCAGCAGCCAACTCTCCAGCGGCTCTGGGGCCAACGTCCTGACTTTC. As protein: CASSQLSSGSGANVLTF.

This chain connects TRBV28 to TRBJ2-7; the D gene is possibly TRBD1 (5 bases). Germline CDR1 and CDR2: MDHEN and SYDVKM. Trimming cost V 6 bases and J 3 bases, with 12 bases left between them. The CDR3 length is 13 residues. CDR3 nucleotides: TGTGCCAGCAGACAAAAACAGGTCTACGAGCAGTACTTC. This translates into CASRQKQVYEQYF.

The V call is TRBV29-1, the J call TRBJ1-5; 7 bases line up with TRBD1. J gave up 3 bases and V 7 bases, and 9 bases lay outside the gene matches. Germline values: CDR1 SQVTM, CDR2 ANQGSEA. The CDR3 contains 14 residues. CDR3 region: CSAPGGFDNQPQHF. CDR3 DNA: TGCAGCGCCCCAGGGGGGTTTGACAATCAGCCCCAGCATTTT.

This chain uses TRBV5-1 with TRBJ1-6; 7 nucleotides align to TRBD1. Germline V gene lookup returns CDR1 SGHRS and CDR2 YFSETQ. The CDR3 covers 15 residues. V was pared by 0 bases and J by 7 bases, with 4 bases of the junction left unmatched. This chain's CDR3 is CASSLVGTENSPLHF. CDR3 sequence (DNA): TGCGCCAGCAGCTTGGTGGGGACAGAGAATTCACCCCTCCACTTT.

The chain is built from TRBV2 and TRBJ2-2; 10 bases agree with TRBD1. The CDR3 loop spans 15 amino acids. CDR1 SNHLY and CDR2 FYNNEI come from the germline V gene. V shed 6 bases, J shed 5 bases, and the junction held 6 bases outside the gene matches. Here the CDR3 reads CASSPDRGLTGELFF. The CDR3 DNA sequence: TGTGCCAGCAGCCCCGACAGGGGGCTTACCGGGGAGCTGTTTTTT.

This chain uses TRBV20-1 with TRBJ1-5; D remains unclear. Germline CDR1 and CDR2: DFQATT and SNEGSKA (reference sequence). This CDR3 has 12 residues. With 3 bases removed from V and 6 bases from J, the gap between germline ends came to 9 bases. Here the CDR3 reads CSASPSTQPQHF. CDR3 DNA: TGCAGTGCTAGCCCCTCAACTCAGCCCCAGCATTTT.

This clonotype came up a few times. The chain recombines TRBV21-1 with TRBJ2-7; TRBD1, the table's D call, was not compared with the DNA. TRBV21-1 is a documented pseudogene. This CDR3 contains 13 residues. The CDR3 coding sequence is TGTGCCAGCAGACCCGACAGGGACTACGAGCAGTACTTC. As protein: CASRPDRDYEQYF.

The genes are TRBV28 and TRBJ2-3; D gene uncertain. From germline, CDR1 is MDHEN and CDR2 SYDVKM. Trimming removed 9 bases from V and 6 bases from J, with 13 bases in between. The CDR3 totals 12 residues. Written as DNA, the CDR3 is TGTGCCAGTCTAAGTAGCCTGGATACGCAGTATTTT. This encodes CASLSSLDTQYF.

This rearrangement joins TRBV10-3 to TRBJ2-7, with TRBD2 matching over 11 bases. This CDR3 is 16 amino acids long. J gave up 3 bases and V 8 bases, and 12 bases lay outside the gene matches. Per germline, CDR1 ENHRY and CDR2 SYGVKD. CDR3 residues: CAIGGVPGTSGYEQYF. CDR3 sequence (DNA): TGTGCCATCGGAGGAGTTCCCGGGACTAGCGGCTACGAGCAGTACTTC.

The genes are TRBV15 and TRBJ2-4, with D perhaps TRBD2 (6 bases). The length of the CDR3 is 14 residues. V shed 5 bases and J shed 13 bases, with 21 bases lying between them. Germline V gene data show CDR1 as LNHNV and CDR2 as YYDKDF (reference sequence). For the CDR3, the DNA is TGTGCCACCAGCGCGCGGGACGGGCACCCTCTGCAGTACTTC. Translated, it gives CATSARDGHPLQYF.

The CDR3 nucleotides are TGTGCCAGCAGTTACTCCACGTCTCGGGCCCAGTACTTC. Translating gives CASSYSTSRAQYF. V gene TRBV6-5 combines with J gene TRBJ2-4; D unresolved. Germline V CDR1 and CDR2: MNHEY, SVGAGI. The CDR3 length is 13 residues. Trimming removed 0 bases at V and 13 bases at J, with 13 bases between.

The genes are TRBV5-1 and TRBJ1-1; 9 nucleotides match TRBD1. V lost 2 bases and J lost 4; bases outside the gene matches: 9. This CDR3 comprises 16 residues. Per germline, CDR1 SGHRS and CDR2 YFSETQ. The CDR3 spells CASSLRYRGLRTEAFF. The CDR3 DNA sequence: TGCGCCAGCAGCTTACGCTACAGGGGGCTTCGCACTGAAGCTTTCTTT.

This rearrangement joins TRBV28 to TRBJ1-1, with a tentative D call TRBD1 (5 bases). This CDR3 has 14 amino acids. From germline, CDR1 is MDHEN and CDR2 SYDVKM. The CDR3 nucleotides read TGTGCTAAGGGTACCGGGACGGGGACCCAGGAAGCTTTCTTT. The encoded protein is CAKGTGTGTQEAFF.

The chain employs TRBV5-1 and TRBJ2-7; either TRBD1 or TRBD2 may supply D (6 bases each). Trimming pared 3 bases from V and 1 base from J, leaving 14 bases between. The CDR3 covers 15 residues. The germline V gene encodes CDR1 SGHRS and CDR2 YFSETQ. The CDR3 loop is CASSYRALASYEQYF. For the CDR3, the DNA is TGCGCCAGCAGCTACAGGGCTCTAGCGTCCTACGAGCAGTACTTC. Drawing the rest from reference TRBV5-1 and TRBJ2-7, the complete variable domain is KAGVTQTPRYLIKTRGQQVTLSCSPISGHRSVSWYQQTPGQGLQFLFEYFSETQRNKGNFPGRFSGRQFSNSRSEMNVSTLELGDSALYLCASSYRALASYEQYFGPGTRLTVT.

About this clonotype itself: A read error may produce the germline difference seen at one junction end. The CDR3 sequence: CASSFVPNTGELFF. The CDR3 DNA follows: TGTGCCAGCAGTTTTGTCCCGAACACCGGGGAGTTGTTTTTT. The rearrangement uses TRBV6-5 and TRBJ2-2, with D tentatively TRBD2 (5 bases). CDR1 and CDR2 from the germline V gene are MNHEY and SVGAGI. The CDR3 has 14 residues.

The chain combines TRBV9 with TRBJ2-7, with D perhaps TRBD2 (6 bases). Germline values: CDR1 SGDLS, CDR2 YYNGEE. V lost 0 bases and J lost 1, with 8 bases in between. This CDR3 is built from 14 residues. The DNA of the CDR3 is TGTGCCAGCAGCGTAGCGGGGGAATCCTACGAGCAGTACTTC. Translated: CASSVAGESYEQYF.

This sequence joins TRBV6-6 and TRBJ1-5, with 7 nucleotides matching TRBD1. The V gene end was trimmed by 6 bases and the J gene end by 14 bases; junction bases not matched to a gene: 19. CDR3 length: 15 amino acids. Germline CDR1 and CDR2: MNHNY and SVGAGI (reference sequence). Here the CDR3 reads CASRKATGLIMGKHF. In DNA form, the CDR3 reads TGTGCCAGCAGAAAAGCGACAGGGCTTATCATGGGGAAGCATTTT.

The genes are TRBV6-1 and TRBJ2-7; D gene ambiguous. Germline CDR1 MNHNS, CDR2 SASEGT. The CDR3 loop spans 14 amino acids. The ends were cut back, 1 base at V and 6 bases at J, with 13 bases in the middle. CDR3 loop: CASSEEIGRGEQYF. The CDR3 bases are TGTGCCAGCAGTGAAGAGATTGGTAGAGGCGAGCAGTACTTC.

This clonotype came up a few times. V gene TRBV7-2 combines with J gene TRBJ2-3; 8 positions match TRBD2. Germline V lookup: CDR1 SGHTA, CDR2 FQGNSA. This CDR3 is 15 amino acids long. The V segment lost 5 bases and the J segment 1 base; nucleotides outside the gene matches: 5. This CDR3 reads CASSPVAGRTDTQYF. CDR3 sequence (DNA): TGTGCCAGCAGCCCAGTAGCGGGGCGCACAGATACGCAGTATTTT.

The CDR3 protein is CASSTRTNRGLYNEQFF. CDR3 bases: TGTGCCAGCAGCACGCGAACAAACAGGGGACTCTACAATGAGCAGTTCTTC. J is TRBJ2-1 and V is TRBV7-2; the D gene is possibly TRBD1 (7 bases). The CDR3 extends over 17 amino acids. Trimming removed 5 bases at V and 3 bases at J, with 20 bases between. Germline-derived CDR1 and CDR2 are SGHTA and FQGNSA.

As DNA, the CDR3 is TGCGCCAGCAGCCAAATAGCGGGGGGTTTGGATGAGCAGTTCTTC. It is translated as CASSQIAGGLDEQFF. The chain joins TRBV4-1 to TRBJ2-1; the match to TRBD2 covers 10 bases. Unmatched junction bases numbered 6, after V lost 2 bases and J lost 8 bases. This CDR3 has 15 residues. Germline V gene lookup returns CDR1 MGHRA and CDR2 YSYEKL.

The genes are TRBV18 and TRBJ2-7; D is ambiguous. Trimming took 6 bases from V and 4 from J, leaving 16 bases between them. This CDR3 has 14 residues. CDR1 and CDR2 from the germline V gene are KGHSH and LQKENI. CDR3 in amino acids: CASSHELALYEQYF. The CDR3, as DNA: TGTGCCAGCTCCCACGAATTGGCCCTTTACGAGCAGTACTTC. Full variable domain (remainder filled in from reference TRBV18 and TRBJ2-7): NAGVMQNPRHLVRRRGQEARLRCSPMKGHSHVYWYRQLPEEGLKFMVYLQKENIIDESGMPKERFSAEFPKEGPSILRIQQVVRGDSAAYFCASSHELALYEQYFGPGTRLTVT.

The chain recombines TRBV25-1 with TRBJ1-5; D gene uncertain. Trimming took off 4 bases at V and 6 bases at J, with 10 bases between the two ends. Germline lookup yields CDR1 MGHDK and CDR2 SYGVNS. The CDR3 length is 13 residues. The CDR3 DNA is TGTGCCAGCAGTGCTGGGCAAGGTCAGCCCCAGCATTTT. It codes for CASSAGQGQPQHF.

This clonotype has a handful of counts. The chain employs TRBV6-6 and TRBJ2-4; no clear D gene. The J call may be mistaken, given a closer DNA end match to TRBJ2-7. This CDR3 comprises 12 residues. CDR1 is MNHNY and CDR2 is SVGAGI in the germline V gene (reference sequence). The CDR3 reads CASSFPADEQYF. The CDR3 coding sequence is TGTGCCAGCAGTTTCCCGGCGGACGAGCAGTACTTC.

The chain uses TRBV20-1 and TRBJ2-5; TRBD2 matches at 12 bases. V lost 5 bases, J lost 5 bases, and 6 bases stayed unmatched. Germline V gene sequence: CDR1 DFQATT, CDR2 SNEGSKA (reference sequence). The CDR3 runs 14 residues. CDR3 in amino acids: CSAELAGGGETQYF. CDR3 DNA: TGCAGTGCTGAACTAGCGGGAGGCGGGGAGACCCAGTACTTC.

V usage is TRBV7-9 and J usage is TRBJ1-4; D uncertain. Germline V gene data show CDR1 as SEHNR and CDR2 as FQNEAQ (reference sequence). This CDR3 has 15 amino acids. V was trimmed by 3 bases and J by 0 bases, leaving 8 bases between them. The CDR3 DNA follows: TGTGCCAGCAGCTTTTACAAGGCAACTAATGAAAAACTGTTTTTT. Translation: CASSFYKATNEKLFF.